This record concerns one T cell receptor (beta chain) sequence. The V gene lost 5 bases and the J gene lost 1 base, with 18 bases spanning the gap. Germline lookup yields CDR1 MDHEN and CDR2 SYDVKM. The CDR3 extends over 17 amino acids. The table came from immunoSEQ multiplex PCR; TCRdb's copy has only in-frame clones and leaves some out. The sample includes over 25,000 clones, approximately 87% of them seen just once. This entry is derived from a study of control samples from healthy donors and cancer patients. The chain uses TRBV28 and TRBJ2-4; the D is unclear. This sequence was found in a woman aged 40 to 50 with lung cancer. Sequenced input: PBMCs. CDR3 sequence (DNA): TGTGCCAGCAGTCTAGAGAAATTAAGTCTTGCCAAAAACATTCAGTACTTC. Translation: CASSLEKLSLAKNIQYF.